This T cell receptor (beta chain) stems from a study of blood T cell repertoires in COVID-19. The overall study: Nucleic acid was either cDNA or gDNA, and it came from T cells, B-cell-depleted T cells, or PBMCs.

The data were produced by immunoSEQ multiplex PCR, yet TCRdb's version contains in-frame clones alone and is incomplete. Of about 200,000 clones in the sample, almost 85% were seen once. The CDR3 runs to 15 residues. V was pared by 5 bases and J by 6 bases, with 6 bases of the junction left unmatched. Germline lookup yields CDR1 SGHNT and CDR2 YENEEA. This chain connects TRBV11-3 to TRBJ2-1; 11 bases agree with TRBD1. The sample was peripheral blood. The clonotype comes from a woman in her sixties or seventies with COVID-19, enrolled during active disease. For the CDR3, the DNA is TGTGCCAGCAGCCCACCCGGGACAGGGGGCAATGAGCAGTTCTTC. It translates to CASSPPGTGGNEQFF.